What follows describes a single T cell receptor beta chain. This sample was taken from a study of OX40 agonist ivuxolimab in advanced cancers. CDR1 is SGHRS and CDR2 is YFSETQ in the germline V gene. Trimming stripped 1 base from V and 5 bases from J, with 13 bases between. This CDR3 has 15 residues. TCRdb's table, derived via immunoSEQ multiplex PCR, lists solely in-frame clones and lacks some. The table records under 60,000 clones, roughly 94% of them present only once. The sequencing used CD4+ or CD8+ T cells sorted from blood, collected in a trial of the OX40 agonist ivuxolimab. This TCR was sampled from an adult with an advanced solid tumor such as melanoma, head and neck, liver or kidney cancer. The chain carries TRBV5-1 and TRBJ2-1, with D perhaps being TRBD1 or TRBD2 (5 bases each). CDR3 loop: CASSLHGTNNNEQFF. The CDR3, as DNA: TGCGCCAGCAGCTTGCACGGGACGAATAACAATGAGCAGTTCTTC.